The T cell receptor beta chain under discussion was sequenced for a study of cytomegalovirus exposure and HLA in healthy donors (dated by TCRdb to about 2017). Some background on the complete study: According to a later analysis, the 120 or so validation repertoires were produced on the same platform as the approximately 620 repertoires of the first cohort. The aim of the study was to test whether cataloging public T cell receptors could identify signatures of past pathogen exposure. Besides the first cohort of 666 subjects, a separate validation cohort made up of 120 or so different subjects was used. To predict cytomegalovirus infection status, the study brought together high-throughput TCR immunosequencing, statistical association of individual TCRs with disease status, and machine learning.

Study-level results and caveats: In both the original and validation cohorts, the classifier was reported to diagnose cytomegalovirus status with high specificity and sensitivity. A later analysis found that TCRs clustered in the first cohort also tended to co-occur in the 95 to 150 validation repertoires, with approximately 95% of cluster scores above 0. A few of the identified cytomegalovirus-associated TCR beta chains were confirmed in vitro to be specific for cytomegalovirus antigens. The study gave a list of around 170 TCR beta chains associated with cytomegalovirus. The validation cohort had no HLA typing available for a later analysis, so co-occurrence within that cohort was assessed over all 120 or so repertoires. The authors suggested that the approach could potentially be extended to other disease states and immunological phenotypes. Most TCR sequences were observed very rarely across donors, whereas some public TCRs were present in many individuals.

The donors were included in the validation cohort of around 120 subjects, a group kept apart from the roughly 670-subject first cohort. Details on this clone: It lacks a known antigen. Per-base qualities were not stored, and no clone one base away is much larger.

The CDR3 sequence holds 15 residues, the cysteine and phenylalanine included. Only the CDR3 part of the read is kept: 45 bases, read in frame from the first base. The germline V gene encodes CDR1 SGHRS and CDR2 YFSETQ. V trim: 5 bases; J trim: 4 bases; unmatched bases: 7. Library preparation used the immunoSEQ multiplex PCR assay. On the authors' methods: To diagnose cytomegalovirus status from the catalog of TCR beta chain sequences, a statistical classification framework was built. The clones in this table, taken by TCRdb from immuneACCESS, are in-frame only. Not every clone is retained; where verified, under half of the shortfall comes from an unresolved V gene, and the cause of the rest is unknown. The V and J calls and clone size come from that table; D and trimming were worked out from the DNA. For this sample there are about 260,000 clones; roughly 91% appear just once. 3.1% of the sample is in the top ten clones.

Sequenced sample: PBMCs. The receptor chain draws on TRBV5-1 and TRBJ2-2; 8 bases in the middle match TRBD2. The TCR originated in a woman younger than 45 in good health and CMV-seronegative. The nucleotide sequence is given as TGCGCCAGCAGAGGGAGCGGGGGATTCACCGGGGAGCTGTTTTTT. Protein translation: CASRGSGGFTGELFF.